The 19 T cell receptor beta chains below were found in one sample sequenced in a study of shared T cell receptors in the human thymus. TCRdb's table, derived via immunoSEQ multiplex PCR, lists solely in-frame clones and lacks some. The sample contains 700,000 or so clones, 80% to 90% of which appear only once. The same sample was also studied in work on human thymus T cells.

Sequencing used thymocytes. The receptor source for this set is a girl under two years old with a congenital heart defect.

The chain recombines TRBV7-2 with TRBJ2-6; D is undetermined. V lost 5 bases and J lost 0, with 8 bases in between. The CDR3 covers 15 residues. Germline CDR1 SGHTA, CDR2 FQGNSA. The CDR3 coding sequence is TGTGCCAGCAGCCTTGGCCCCTCTGGGGCCAACGTCCTGACTTTC. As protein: CASSLGPSGANVLTF.

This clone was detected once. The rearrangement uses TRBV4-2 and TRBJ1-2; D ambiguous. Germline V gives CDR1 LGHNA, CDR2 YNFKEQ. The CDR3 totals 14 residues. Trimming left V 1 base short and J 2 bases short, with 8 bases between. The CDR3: CASSQGGANYGYTF. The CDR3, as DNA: TGTGCCAGCAGCCAAGGCGGAGCCAACTATGGCTACACCTTC.

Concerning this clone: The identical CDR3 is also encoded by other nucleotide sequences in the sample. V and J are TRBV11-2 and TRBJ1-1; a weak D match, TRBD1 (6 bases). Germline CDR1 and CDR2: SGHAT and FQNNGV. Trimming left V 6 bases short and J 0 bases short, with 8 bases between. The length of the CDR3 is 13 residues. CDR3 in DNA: TGTGCCAGCAGTAGGACAGTGAACACTGAAGCTTTCTTT. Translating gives CASSRTVNTEAFF.

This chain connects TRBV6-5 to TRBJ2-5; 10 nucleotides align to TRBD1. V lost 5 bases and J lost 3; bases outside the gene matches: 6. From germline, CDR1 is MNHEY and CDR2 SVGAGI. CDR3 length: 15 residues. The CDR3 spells CASSKPGQGKETQYF. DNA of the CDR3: TGTGCCAGCAGTAAGCCGGGACAGGGGAAAGAGACCCAGTACTTC.

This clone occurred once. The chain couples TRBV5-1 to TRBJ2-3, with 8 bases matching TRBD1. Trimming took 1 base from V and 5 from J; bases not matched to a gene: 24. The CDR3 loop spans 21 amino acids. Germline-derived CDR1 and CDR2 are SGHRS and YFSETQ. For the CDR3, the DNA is TGCGCCAGCAGCTTGTCCCGCCCACCCCGGGACAGGAACCCGCATAAAGATACGCAGTATTTT. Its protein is CASSLSRPPRDRNPHKDTQYF.

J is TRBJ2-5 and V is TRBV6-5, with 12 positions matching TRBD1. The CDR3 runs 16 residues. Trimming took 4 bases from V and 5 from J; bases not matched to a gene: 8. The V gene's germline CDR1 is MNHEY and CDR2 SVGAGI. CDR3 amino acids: CASSCSGTGGFETQYF. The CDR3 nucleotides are TGTGCCAGCAGTTGTTCCGGGACAGGGGGCTTCGAGACCCAGTACTTC.

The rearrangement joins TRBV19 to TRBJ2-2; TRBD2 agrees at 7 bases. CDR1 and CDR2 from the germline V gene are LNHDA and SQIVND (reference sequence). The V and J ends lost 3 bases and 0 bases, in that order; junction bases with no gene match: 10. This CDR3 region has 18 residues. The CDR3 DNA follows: TGTGCCAGTAGTATTTCTAGCGGAATGTTCGCGAACACCGGGGAGCTGTTTTTT. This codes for CASSISSGMFANTGELFF.

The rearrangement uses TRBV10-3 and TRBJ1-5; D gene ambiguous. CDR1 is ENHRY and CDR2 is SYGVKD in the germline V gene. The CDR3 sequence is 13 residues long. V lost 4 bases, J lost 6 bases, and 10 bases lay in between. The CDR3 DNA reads TGTGCCATCAGTGGCGATCTTAGTCAGCCCCAGCATTTT. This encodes CAISGDLSQPQHF.

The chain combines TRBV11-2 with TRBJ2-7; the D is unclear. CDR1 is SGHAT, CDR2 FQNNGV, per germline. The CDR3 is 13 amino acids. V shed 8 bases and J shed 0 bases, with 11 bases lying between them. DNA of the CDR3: TGTGCCAGCTCGGGTCCCACCTCCTACGAGCAGTACTTC. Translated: CASSGPTSYEQYF.

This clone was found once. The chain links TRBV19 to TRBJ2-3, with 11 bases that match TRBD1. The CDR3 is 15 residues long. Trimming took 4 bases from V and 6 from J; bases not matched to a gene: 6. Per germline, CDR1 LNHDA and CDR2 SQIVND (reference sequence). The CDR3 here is CASSNRDRGTDTQYF. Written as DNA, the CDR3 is TGTGCCAGTAGTAACCGGGACAGGGGGACCGATACGCAGTATTTT.

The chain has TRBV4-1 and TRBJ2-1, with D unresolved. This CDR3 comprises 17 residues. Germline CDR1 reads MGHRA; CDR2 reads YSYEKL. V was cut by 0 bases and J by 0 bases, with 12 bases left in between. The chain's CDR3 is CASSQEPRLPSYNEQFF. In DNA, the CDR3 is TGCGCCAGCAGCCAAGAACCAAGACTTCCCTCCTACAATGAGCAGTTCTTC.

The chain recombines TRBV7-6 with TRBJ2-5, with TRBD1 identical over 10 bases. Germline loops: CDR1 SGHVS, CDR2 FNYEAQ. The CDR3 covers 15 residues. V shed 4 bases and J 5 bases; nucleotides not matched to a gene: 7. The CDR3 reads CASSCSGTGEETQYF. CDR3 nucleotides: TGTGCCAGCAGCTGCTCCGGGACAGGGGAGGAGACCCAGTACTTC.

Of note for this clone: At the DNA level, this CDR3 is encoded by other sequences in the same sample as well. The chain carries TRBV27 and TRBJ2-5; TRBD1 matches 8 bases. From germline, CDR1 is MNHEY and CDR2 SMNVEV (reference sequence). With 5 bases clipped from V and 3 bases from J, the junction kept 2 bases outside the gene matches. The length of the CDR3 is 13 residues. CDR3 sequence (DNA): TGTGCCAGCAGTCTACAGGGGGAAGAGACCCAGTACTTC. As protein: CASSLQGEETQYF.

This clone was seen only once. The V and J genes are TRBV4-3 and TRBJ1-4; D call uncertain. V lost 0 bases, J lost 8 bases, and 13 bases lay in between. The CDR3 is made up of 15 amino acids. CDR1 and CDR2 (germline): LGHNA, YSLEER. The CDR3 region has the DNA TGCGCCAGCAGCCAAGATGCCCTTGGAGCGGAAAAACTGTTTTTT. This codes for CASSQDALGAEKLFF.

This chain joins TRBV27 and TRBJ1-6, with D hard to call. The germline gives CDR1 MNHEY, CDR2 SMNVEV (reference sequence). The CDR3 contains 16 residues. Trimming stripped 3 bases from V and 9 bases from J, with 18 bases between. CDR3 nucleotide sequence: TGTGCCAGCAGTTTTAGCGGGAAATGGGGTATTTCACCCCTCCACTTT. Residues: CASSFSGKWGISPLHF.

CDR3 sequence (DNA): TGTGCCAGCAGTGAAGGGACAGGGGGAGAAGAGACCCAGTACTTC. Protein product: CASSEGTGGEETQYF. The chain links TRBV6-1 to TRBJ2-5; 10 bases line up with TRBD1. V gave up 1 base and J gave up 3 bases; unmatched junction bases: 2. The germline CDR1 and CDR2 sequences are MNHNS and SASEGT. The CDR3 runs 15 residues.

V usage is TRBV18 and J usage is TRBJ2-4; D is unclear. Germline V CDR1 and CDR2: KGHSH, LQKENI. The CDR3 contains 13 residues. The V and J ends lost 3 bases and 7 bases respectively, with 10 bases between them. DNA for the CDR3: TGTGCCAGCTCACCCCGGGTGGAGAACATTCAGTACTTC. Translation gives CASSPRVENIQYF. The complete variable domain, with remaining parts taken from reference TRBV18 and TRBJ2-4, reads NAGVMQNPRHLVRRRGQEARLRCSPMKGHSHVYWYRQLPEEGLKFMVYLQKENIIDESGMPKERFSAEFPKEGPSILRIQQVVRGDSAAYFCASSPRVENIQYFGAGTRLSVL.

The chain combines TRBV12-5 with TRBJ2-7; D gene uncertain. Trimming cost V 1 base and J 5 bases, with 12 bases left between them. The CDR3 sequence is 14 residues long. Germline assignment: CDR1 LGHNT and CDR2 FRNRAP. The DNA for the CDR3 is TGTGCTAGTGGTTTGGCATCTAAACCCCACGAGCAGTACTTC. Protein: CASGLASKPHEQYF.

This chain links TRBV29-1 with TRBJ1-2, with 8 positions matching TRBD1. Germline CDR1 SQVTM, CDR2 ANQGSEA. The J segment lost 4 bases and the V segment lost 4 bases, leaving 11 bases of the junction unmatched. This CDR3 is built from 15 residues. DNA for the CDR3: TGCAGCGTTGGGGGGGGAAAGGGACAGGCCTATGGCTACACCTTC. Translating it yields CSVGGGKGQAYGYTF.